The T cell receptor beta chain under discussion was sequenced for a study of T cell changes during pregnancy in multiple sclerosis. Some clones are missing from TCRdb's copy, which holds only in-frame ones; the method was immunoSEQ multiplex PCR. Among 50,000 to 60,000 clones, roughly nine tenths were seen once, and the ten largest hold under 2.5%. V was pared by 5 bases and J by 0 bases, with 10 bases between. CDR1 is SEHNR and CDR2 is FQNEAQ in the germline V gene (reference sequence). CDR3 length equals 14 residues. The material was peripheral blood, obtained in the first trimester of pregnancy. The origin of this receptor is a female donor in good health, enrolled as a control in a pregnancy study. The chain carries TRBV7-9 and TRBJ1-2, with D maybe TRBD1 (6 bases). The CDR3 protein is CASSPAGANYGYTF. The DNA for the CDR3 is TGTGCCAGCAGCCCGGCAGGGGCTAACTATGGCTACACCTTC.